A selection of T cell receptor beta chains follows, all from one sample in a study of blood T cell repertoires in COVID-19. Profiling relied on immunoSEQ multiplex PCR, and the TCRdb table lists in-frame clones only, not all of them. Among around 170,000 clones listed, roughly 87% were seen once. Sample: peripheral blood. Receptors were obtained from a woman aged 40-49 years with acute or convalescent COVID-19. The CDR3 runs from the conserved cysteine through the conserved F or W. D genes are given only for firm matches. Clone size is given for some rows only: seen once, a few or many times, or a class if the clone is expanded.

CDR3nt: TGTGCCAGCAGACCGAGACAGGGTCTATATGGCTACACCTTC
CDR3aa: CASRPRQGLYGYTF
j_gene: TRBJ1-2
d_gene: TRBD1
v_gene: TRBV28
abundance: .

CDR3nt: TGTGCCAGTAGTAGCCCCATGGACAGGGTGATGAAAAAGAACAAACTGTTTTTT
CDR3aa: CASSSPMDRVMKKNKLFF
j_gene: TRBJ1-4
d_gene: TRBD1
v_gene: TRBV19
abundance: .

CDR3nt: TGTGCCAGCAGCGTAGCGGGTCAGGGCTGGGATGAGCAGTTCTTC
CDR3aa: CASSVAGQGWDEQFF
j_gene: TRBJ2-1
d_gene: .
v_gene: TRBV9
abundance: few

CDR3nt: TGTGCCAGCAGCTCGAGTAATTCACCCCTCCACTTT
CDR3aa: CASSSSNSPLHF
j_gene: TRBJ1-6
d_gene: .
v_gene: TRBV11-2
abundance: once

CDR3nt: TGTGCCACCAGCAGAGATAGAACAGGGGCGGCCTACGAGCAGTACTTC
CDR3aa: CATSRDRTGAAYEQYF
j_gene: TRBJ2-7
d_gene: TRBD1
v_gene: TRBV15
abundance: .

CDR3nt: TGTGCCAGCAGGCTTAGGGAGAGCTCCTATAATTCACCCCTCCACTTT
CDR3aa: CASRLRESSYNSPLHF
j_gene: TRBJ1-6
d_gene: .
v_gene: TRBV6-4
abundance: once

CDR3nt: TGTGCCAGCAGTACGACAGGGGCGGATGAAAAACTGTTTTTT
CDR3aa: CASSTTGADEKLFF
j_gene: TRBJ1-4
d_gene: TRBD1
v_gene: TRBV6-5
abundance: .

CDR3nt: TGTGCCAGCACCAAACCCGCGGGAGGGTCGGAAAAACTGTTTTTT
CDR3aa: CASTKPAGGSEKLFF
j_gene: TRBJ1-4
d_gene: .
v_gene: TRBV7-9
abundance: .

CDR3nt: TGTGCCAGCAGCCATCGAGGGGGCGAGGACACTGAAGCTTTCTTT
CDR3aa: CASSHRGGEDTEAFF
j_gene: TRBJ1-1
d_gene: TRBD1
v_gene: TRBV4-2
abundance: .

CDR3nt: TGTGCCAGCTCACCGCGTTACAATGAGCAGTTCTTC
CDR3aa: CASSPRYNEQFF
j_gene: TRBJ2-1
d_gene: .
v_gene: TRBV18
abundance: .

CDR3nt: TGTGCCAGCAGTCTACAAACGTCAGGGGCTCAGCCCCAGCATTTT
CDR3aa: CASSLQTSGAQPQHF
j_gene: TRBJ1-5
d_gene: .
v_gene: TRBV7-9
abundance: .